This passage covers 14 T cell receptor beta chains from one sample sequenced in a study of cytomegalovirus exposure and HLA in healthy donors. Primers: 60 Vbeta forward and 13 Jbeta reverse. Measured with immunoSEQ multiplex PCR; TCRdb has only the in-frame clones, and not every one. The table lists roughly 140,000 clones, approximately 81% of them singletons. Sequencing input: PBMCs. The receptors were sampled from a man in his late teens or twenties in good health and CMV-seronegative.

This clone was detected a few times. The genes are TRBV4-1 and TRBJ1-1, with a possible D match to TRBD1 (5 bases). CDR1 is MGHRA and CDR2 is YSYEKL in the germline V gene. V was cut by 2 bases and J by 1 base, with 14 bases left in between. This CDR3 comprises 16 residues. The DNA of the CDR3 is TGCGCCAGCAGCCAACCACTTTCTACAGGGAACACTGAAGCTTTCTTT. Translating gives CASSQPLSTGNTEAFF.

This clone was picked up a small number of times. This chain links TRBV14 with TRBJ2-5; D not certain. V lost 1 base to trimming and J lost 1 base, with 10 bases between them. The V gene's germline CDR1 is SGHDN and CDR2 FVKESK. CDR3 length equals 15 residues. The CDR3 sequence is CASSQVPTSQETQYF. The CDR3 DNA follows: TGTGCCAGCAGCCAAGTACCGACTTCCCAAGAGACCCAGTACTTC.

The rearrangement links TRBV5-4 to TRBJ2-7; D possibly corresponds to TRBD2 (5 bases). This CDR3 is 13 amino acids long. V shed 4 bases and J shed 4 bases, with 12 bases lying between them. Germline CDR1 is SGHNT and CDR2 is YYREEE (reference sequence). The CDR3 nucleotides read TGTGCCAGCAGCCTCGCTAGCTCTTACGAGCAGTACTTC. It encodes CASSLASSYEQYF.

The J gene is TRBJ1-1, the V gene TRBV11-3, with D hard to call. The CDR3 sequence is 13 residues long. V lost 5 bases, J lost 3 bases, and 10 bases lay in between. Germline values: CDR1 SGHNT, CDR2 YENEEA. The DNA for the CDR3 is TGTGCCAGCAGCCGCCGACACGACACTGAAGCTTTCTTT. Translating it yields CASSRRHDTEAFF. The variable domain in full, completed from reference TRBV11-3 and TRBJ1-1, reads EAGVVQSPRYKIIEKKQPVAFWCNPISGHNTLYWYLQNLGQGPELLIRYENEEAVDDSQLPKDRFSAERLKGVDSTLKIQPAELGDSAVYLCASSRRHDTEAFFGQGTRLTVV.

Here the CDR3 DNA reads TGTGCCAGCAGTGAAACCTTAGCGGGAGGTCCCGGGGAGCTGTTTTTT. Protein product: CASSETLAGGPGELFF. The V call is TRBV6-1, the J call TRBJ2-2; 10 bases align to TRBD2. This CDR3 region has 16 residues. V dropped 2 bases and J dropped 6; count of bases not matched to a gene: 6. CDR1 is MNHNS and CDR2 is SASEGT in the germline V gene.

Written as DNA, the CDR3 is TGCGCCAGCAGCCAAGACGACAGGGGGCGTTATGGCTACACCTTC. It is translated as CASSQDDRGRYGYTF. J is TRBJ1-2 and V is TRBV4-3, with 10 bases identical to TRBD1. V shed 0 bases, J shed 5 bases, and the junction held 3 bases outside the gene matches. The V gene's germline CDR1 is LGHNA and CDR2 YSLEER. CDR3 length: 15 residues.

Concerning this clone: The junction and the germline gene differ at one end; a read error may be behind it. The chain is built from TRBV7-9 and TRBJ1-3, with 7 bases matching TRBD1. Germline V gene data show CDR1 as SEHNR and CDR2 as FQNEAQ (reference sequence). This CDR3 has 15 amino acids. For the CDR3, the DNA is TGTTCCAGCAGCGGCCGGACAGGCCCTGGAAACACCATATATTTT. Amino acid sequence: CSSSGRTGPGNTIYF.

V usage is TRBV28 and J usage is TRBJ2-7; 9 nucleotides agree with TRBD2. V lost 6 bases to trimming and J lost 0 bases; unmatched junction nucleotides: 6. The germline V gene encodes CDR1 MDHEN and CDR2 SYDVKM. CDR3 length: 15 amino acids. The CDR3 here is CASRRSSGSSYEQYF. The CDR3 nucleotides are TGTGCCAGCAGGAGAAGTAGCGGGAGCTCCTACGAGCAGTACTTC.

DNA of the CDR3: TGTGCCAGCACCCCCTTCCGAGCGGCACCCTACAATGAGCAGTTCTTC. Translated, it gives CASTPFRAAPYNEQFF. J is TRBJ2-1 and V is TRBV28; maybe TRBD2 (5 bases). The CDR3 runs to 16 residues. The ends were cut back, 7 bases at V and 2 bases at J, with 18 bases in the middle. CDR1 MDHEN and CDR2 SYDVKM come from the germline V gene.

The table lists this clone with a few counts. The CDR3 sequence: CASSNRLGQGEETQYF. For the CDR3, the DNA is TGTGCCAGTAGTAACCGGCTGGGACAGGGGGAGGAGACCCAGTACTTC. J is TRBJ2-5 and V is TRBV19; TRBD1 matches 11 bases. The length of the CDR3 is 16 residues. Germline CDR1 LNHDA, CDR2 SQIVND (reference sequence). The V segment lost 4 bases and the J segment 5 bases; nucleotides outside the gene matches: 9.

The V call is TRBV7-9, the J call TRBJ2-3, with D possibly being TRBD1 (7 bases). CDR3 length: 16 amino acids. Trimming stripped 4 bases from V and 4 bases from J, with 18 bases between. Germline CDR1 is SEHNR and CDR2 is FQNEAQ (reference sequence). The CDR3 region has the DNA TGTGCCAGCAGCTCCGCAGGAGGGGGCCTCGCAGATACGCAGTATTTT. Translation gives CASSSAGGGLADTQYF.

The chain recombines TRBV10-3 with TRBJ2-1; the D gene is possibly TRBD1 (6 bases). The CDR3 has 12 amino acids. The germline CDR1 and CDR2 sequences are ENHRY and SYGVKD. V lost 8 bases, J lost 9 bases, and 14 bases lay in between. The CDR3 protein is CAIGPQGTEQFF. The CDR3 DNA sequence: TGTGCCATCGGGCCACAGGGAACTGAGCAGTTCTTC.

The J gene is TRBJ2-1, the V gene TRBV27, with TRBD2 matching over 10 bases. Germline CDR1 and CDR2: MNHEY and SMNVEV (reference sequence). This CDR3 has 17 residues. The V and J ends lost 2 bases and 7 bases, in that order; junction bases with no gene match: 11. This CDR3 is CASSLRLAGVSPNEQFF. CDR3 nucleotides: TGTGCCAGCAGTTTACGGCTAGCGGGAGTGAGCCCGAATGAGCAGTTCTTC.

The gene calls are TRBV6-4 and TRBJ2-3; D perhaps matches TRBD1 (5 bases). Germline assignment: CDR1 MRHNA and CDR2 SNTAGT. V was pared by 6 bases and J by 6 bases, with 7 bases between. The CDR3 runs 11 residues. This chain's CDR3 is CASRAGDTQYF. DNA for the CDR3: TGTGCCAGCAGAGCAGGGGATACGCAGTATTTT.